This is a list of T cell receptor beta chains from one sample in a study of T-cell memory formation after mild COVID-19. Each CDR3 protein is one row after TCRdb ran MiXCR on the 5' RACE reads. This sample has roughly 300,000 distinct CDR3 sequences, with 12% to 15% found just once. Sample: PBMCs or a T cell subset sorted from them (not recorded which). The origin of the receptors is a man aged 18 to 29 who had mild COVID-19 (a few samples of this study predate the infection). Cell type and time point are not known. CDR3s include the opening cysteine and the closing phenylalanine or tryptophan. A D gene is named only where the DNA matches it firmly. Expanded clones get a size class; other rows say once, few or many, or leave the size out.

cdr3_length	j_call	v_call	clone_size	d_call	cdr3_aa	cdr3_nt
11	TRBJ1-1	TRBV4-1	NA	NA	CASSLFGEAFF	TGCGCCAGCAGCCTTTTTGGTGAAGCTTTCTTT
14	TRBJ2-2	TRBV12-3/TRBV12-4	many	NA	CASSLARSAGELFF	TGTGCCAGCAGTTTAGCCAGATCCGCCGGGGAGCTGTTTTTT
14	TRBJ2-7	TRBV20-1	NA	NA	CSAPSSRELYEQYF	TGCAGTGCCCCTTCGTCCAGGGAACTCTACGAGCAGTACTTC
13	TRBJ1-1	TRBV24-1	NA	NA	CATPPARGTEAFF	TGTGCCACCCCGCCGGCGCGGGGCACTGAAGCTTTCTTT
11	TRBJ2-1	TRBV7-2	many	NA	CASSFFHEQFF	TGTGCCAGCAGCTTTTTCCATGAGCAGTTCTTC
14	TRBJ2-7	TRBV11-2	many	TRBD1	CASSFGTGWSEQYF	TGTGCCAGCAGCTTCGGGACAGGGTGGTCTGAGCAGTACTTC
16	TRBJ2-1	TRBV20-1	many	NA	CSALDSGLPSYNEQFF	TGCAGTGCTTTAGATTCGGGACTCCCCTCCTACAATGAGCAGTTCTTC
16	TRBJ1-5	TRBV10-2	NA	NA	CASSEYPGREGQPQHF	TGCGCCAGCAGTGAGTACCCCGGCAGGGAGGGTCAGCCCCAGCATTTT
12	TRBJ2-2	TRBV11-1	NA	NA	CASSVGAGELFF	TGTGCCAGCAGCGTCGGGGCCGGGGAGCTGTTTTTT
15	TRBJ2-1	TRBV7-3	NA	NA	CASSRNDRSASEQFF	TGTGCCAGCAGCCGAAATGACAGGTCTGCGAGTGAGCAGTTCTTC
15	TRBJ2-2	TRBV5-1	few	NA	CASSLWRGDTGELFF	TGCGCCAGCAGCTTGTGGAGGGGTGACACCGGGGAGCTGTTTTTT
15	TRBJ2-2	TRBV9	NA	TRBD2	CASSATSLSTGELFF	TGTGCCAGCAGCGCGACTAGCCTAAGCACCGGGGAGCTGTTTTTT
15	TRBJ2-7	TRBV7-2	many	TRBD2	CASSLGGGTSGEQYF	TGTGCCAGCAGCTTAGGCGGGGGGACTTCGGGGGAGCAGTACTTC
15	TRBJ2-3	TRBV9	NA	TRBD2	CASSPTSGVGDTQYF	TGTGCCAGCAGCCCTACTAGCGGGGTGGGAGATACGCAGTATTTT
14	TRBJ2-3	TRBV4-1	NA	NA	CASSQGGVLDTQYF	TGCGCCAGCAGCCAGGGGGGAGTATTAGATACGCAGTATTTT
11	TRBJ1-4	TRBV12-3/TRBV12-4	many	NA	CASSNGEKLFF	TGTGCCAGCAGTAACGGGGAAAAACTGTTTTTT
20	TRBJ2-7	TRBV24-1	few	NA	CATSVALTAVWIDGSYEQYF	TGTGCCACCAGTGTAGCCCTCACCGCTGTATGGATCGATGGCTCCTACGAGCAGTACTTC
14	TRBJ2-3	TRBV15	few	NA	CATSRDRVADTQYF	TGTGCCACCAGCAGAGATAGGGTGGCAGATACGCAGTATTTT
16	TRBJ1-6	TRBV6-5	few	TRBD1	CASTTPSGTGNSPLHF	TGTGCCAGCACCACACCATCAGGGACAGGGAATTCACCCCTCCACTTT
14	TRBJ2-1	TRBV18	NA	NA	CASSPRDSDNEQFF	TGTGCCAGCTCACCACGGGACTCCGACAATGAGCAGTTCTTC
14	TRBJ2-1	TRBV19	few	NA	CASRLGQTVGEQFF	TGTGCCAGTAGACTCGGACAGACTGTCGGTGAGCAGTTCTTC
14	TRBJ2-3	TRBV20-1	many	TRBD1	CSARTGIGSDTQYF	TGCAGTGCTAGGACAGGGATAGGCTCAGATACGCAGTATTTT
12	TRBJ1-1	TRBV7-2	NA	NA	CASSLYFSEAFF	TGTGCCAGCAGCTTATATTTCTCTGAAGCTTTCTTT
18	TRBJ2-2	TRBV7-6	few	TRBD2	CASSPKLAGETNTGELFF	TGTGCCAGCAGCCCCAAACTAGCGGGGGAAACTAACACCGGGGAGCTGTTTTTT